Below are 29 T cell receptor beta chains sequenced from a single sample in a study of CD8 T cells in Susac syndrome. Random-hexamer reverse transcription was applied to about 0.5 to 1 ug RNA. TCRdb reanalysed the immunoSEQ multiplex PCR reads using MiXCR and keeps one entry per CDR3 protein. The sample shows a few hundred thousand distinct CDR3 sequences, approximately 90% of them seen only once. Sequenced: CD8+ T cells from PBMCs. Receptor source: a human donor with multiple sclerosis.

This clonotype was counted a few times. The chain is built from TRBV27 and TRBJ2-7; 9 nucleotides align to TRBD1. CDR1 and CDR2 (germline): MNHEY, SMNVEV (reference sequence). CDR3 length: 14 amino acids. Trimming removed 5 bases from V and 3 bases from J; junction bases left unmatched: 5. CDR3 region: CASSLGQGIYEQYF. The DNA of the CDR3 is TGTGCCAGCAGTCTAGGACAGGGGATCTACGAGCAGTACTTC.

The CDR3 nucleotides are TGTGCCAGCAGCTTGGATTGGAATGAGCAGTTCTTC. It codes for CASSLDWNEQFF. The V call is TRBV5-6, the J call TRBJ2-1; unclear D gene. The germline CDR1 and CDR2 sequences are SGHDT and YYEEEE. The CDR3 loop spans 12 amino acids. The ends were cut back, 0 bases at V and 7 bases at J, with 5 bases in the middle.

The V gene is TRBV14, the J gene TRBJ2-3; no firm D call. This CDR3 has 12 residues. V was clipped by 5 bases and J by 4 bases, with 7 bases between them. Germline loops: CDR1 SGHDN, CDR2 FVKESK. The CDR3 DNA reads as TGTGCCAGCAGCTCCTTGGCAGATACGCAGTATTTT. Translating it yields CASSSLADTQYF.

The chain links TRBV25-1 to TRBJ2-3, with 8 nucleotides matching TRBD2. Germline trimming cut 2 bases from V and 0 bases from J; bases unmatched to any gene: 7. Looked up from germline, CDR1 is MGHDK and CDR2 is SYGVNS. This CDR3 comprises 17 residues. CDR3 DNA sequence: TGTGCCAGCAGTGAAGTAGGTCGGGGGGGGAGCACAGATACGCAGTATTTT. This sequence encodes CASSEVGRGGSTDTQYF.

The CDR3 protein is CASSQGVGTDTQYF. The CDR3 DNA follows: TGCGCCAGCAGCCAAGGGGTTGGGACAGATACGCAGTATTTT. The V and J genes are TRBV4-1 and TRBJ2-3; D is undetermined. Germline loops: CDR1 MGHRA, CDR2 YSYEKL. Trimming pared 1 base from V and 3 bases from J, leaving 8 bases between. The CDR3 is made up of 14 amino acids.

A single count supports this clonotype. This sequence joins TRBV25-1 and TRBJ2-1, with D perhaps TRBD1 or TRBD2 (6 bases each). Trimming took 4 bases from V and 8 from J, leaving 9 bases between them. This CDR3 is 12 amino acids long. CDR1 and CDR2 from the germline V gene are MGHDK and SYGVNS. CDR3 sequence (DNA): TGTGCCAGCAGTGGTGGGGGGCATGAGCAGTTCTTC. Translating it yields CASSGGGHEQFF. Looking up the rest from reference TRBV25-1 and TRBJ2-1 gives the full variable domain: EADIYQTPRYLVIGTGKKITLECSQTMGHDKMYWYQQDPGMELHLIHYSYGVNSTEKGDLSSESTVSRIRTEHFPLTLESARPSHTSQYLCASSGGGHEQFFGPGTRLTVL.

The chain carries TRBV7-3 and TRBJ2-3, with TRBD2 identical over 8 bases. The CDR3 loop spans 14 amino acids. J lost 6 bases, V lost 5 bases, and 7 bases had no gene match. Germline loops: CDR1 SGHTA, CDR2 FQGTGA. The CDR3 loop reads CASSETGGADTQYF. The CDR3 nucleotides read TGTGCCAGCAGCGAAACCGGGGGGGCTGATACGCAGTATTTT.

The chain carries TRBV7-2 and TRBJ2-1; TRBD1 matches at 7 bases. The CDR3 extends over 17 amino acids. The V segment lost 1 base and the J segment 5 bases; nucleotides outside the gene matches: 11. CDR1 is SGHTA, CDR2 FQGNSA, per germline. The CDR3 nucleotides are TGTGCCAGCAGCTTAGACCTTACCAACAGGGGCCACAATGAGCAGTTCTTC. The encoded protein is CASSLDLTNRGHNEQFF.

The chain carries TRBV6-5 and TRBJ2-1; the D gene is possibly TRBD1 (6 bases). There are 13 residues in the CDR3. V gave up 1 base and J gave up 9 bases, with 10 bases separating them. Germline CDR1 is MNHEY and CDR2 is SVGAGI. The CDR3 loop is CASSYYQGTEQFF. For the CDR3, the DNA is TGTGCCAGCAGTTACTATCAGGGGACTGAGCAGTTCTTC.

This CDR3 is CAWNDAGTNYGYTF. Here the CDR3 DNA reads TGTGCCTGGAACGACGCAGGGACCAACTATGGCTACACCTTC. The rearrangement uses TRBV30 and TRBJ1-2, with TRBD1 as a possible D gene (5 bases). V shed 4 bases and J shed 2 bases, with 14 bases lying between them. The CDR3 has 14 amino acids. Germline CDR1 and CDR2: GTSNPN and SVGIG (reference sequence). Drawing the rest from reference TRBV30 and TRBJ1-2, the complete variable domain is SQTIHQWPATLVQPVGSPLSLECTVEGTSNPNLYWYRQAAGRGLQLLFYSVGIGQISSEVPQNLSASRPQDRQFILSSKKLLLSDSGFYLCAWNDAGTNYGYTFGSGTRLTVV.

The chain carries TRBV5-1 and TRBJ2-1, with TRBD2 matching 12 bases. The V gene's germline CDR1 is SGHRS and CDR2 YFSETQ. This CDR3 spans 16 amino acids. J was trimmed by 7 bases and V by 4 bases; bases with no gene match: 9. In DNA, the CDR3 is TGCGCCAGCAGCCCCTGGACTAGCGGGACGGGGAATGAGCAGTTCTTC. This gives the protein CASSPWTSGTGNEQFF. Using reference TRBV5-1 and TRBJ2-1 for the parts outside the CDR3, the full variable domain is KAGVTQTPRYLIKTRGQQVTLSCSPISGHRSVSWYQQTPGQGLQFLFEYFSETQRNKGNFPGRFSGRQFSNSRSEMNVSTLELGDSALYLCASSPWTSGTGNEQFFGPGTRLTVL.

This rearrangement joins TRBV6-4 to TRBJ2-3; 8 bases are shared with TRBD2. The CDR3 runs 15 residues. Trimming cost V 5 bases and J 2 bases; bases outside gene matches: 6. Per germline, CDR1 MRHNA and CDR2 SNTAGT. CDR3 DNA sequence: TGTGCCAGCAGTTTCAGCGGGGGACCCACAGATACGCAGTATTTT. Translation gives CASSFSGGPTDTQYF.

The V and J genes are TRBV27 and TRBJ1-1; TRBD1 matches 7 bases. This CDR3 region has 16 residues. The V gene end was trimmed by 6 bases and the J gene end by 4 bases; junction bases not matched to a gene: 14. Per the germline V gene, CDR1 is MNHEY and CDR2 is SMNVEV (reference sequence). CDR3 sequence (DNA): TGTGCCAGCAGAGGGGGCCCTTTAATGGATAGCACTGAAGCTTTCTTT. Amino acids: CASRGGPLMDSTEAFF.

The chain joins TRBV11-2 to TRBJ1-6, with a possible D match to TRBD1 (5 bases). This CDR3 region has 15 residues. The V and J ends lost 1 base and 6 bases respectively, with 10 bases between them. CDR1 SGHAT and CDR2 FQNNGV come from the germline V gene. The CDR3 region has the DNA TGTGCCAGCAGCTTAGGACCTGGGGGTAATTCACCCCTCCACTTT. Residues: CASSLGPGGNSPLHF.

The chain couples TRBV21-1 to TRBJ2-7; TRBD2, the table's D call, lacks a check against the DNA. TRBV21-1 is shown as a pseudogene. The CDR3 consists of 16 residues. CDR3 nucleotide sequence: TGTGCCAGCATCCAACAAGCGGGAGAGGGTCCGGACGAGCAGTACTTC. Translated: CASIQQAGEGPDEQYF.

This clonotype was seen more than once but under ten times. V usage is TRBV12-3 or TRBV12-4 and J usage is TRBJ2-3; 9 bases fit TRBD1. This CDR3 comprises 15 residues. V gave up 6 bases and J gave up 2 bases; unmatched junction bases: 6. In DNA form, the CDR3 reads TGTGCCAGCAGCCCCTGGGACAGGGTCACAGATACGCAGTATTTT. Its translation: CASSPWDRVTDTQYF.

The chain carries TRBV6-2 or TRBV6-3 and TRBJ2-7, with D possibly TRBD2 on 5 matching bases. This CDR3 is 15 amino acids long. Trimming pared 3 bases from V and 7 bases from J, leaving 19 bases between. Germline CDR1 MNHEY, CDR2 SVGEGT. The CDR3 loop is CASSYFGGPQEEQYF. The CDR3 region has the DNA TGTGCCAGCAGTTATTTCGGAGGCCCTCAAGAAGAGCAGTACTTC.

In this sample, this clonotype turned up once. The chain is built from TRBV12-3 or TRBV12-4 and TRBJ2-7; D gene uncertain. Trimming removed 6 bases at V and 5 bases at J, with 14 bases between. The CDR3 runs to 13 residues. The CDR3 DNA is TGTGCCAGCAGCTGGAGCTCTAATCACGAGCAGTACTTC. Translation gives CASSWSSNHEQYF.

This chain's CDR3 is CASSEALSTDTQYF. The CDR3 DNA sequence: TGTGCCAGCAGTGAAGCACTAAGCACAGATACGCAGTATTTT. V is TRBV2 and J is TRBJ2-3; D is uncertain. This CDR3 spans 14 amino acids. From germline, CDR1 is SNHLY and CDR2 FYNNEI. Trimming stripped 0 bases from V and 0 bases from J, with 4 bases between.

The chain recombines TRBV9 with TRBJ1-1; D ambiguous. The V end lost 3 bases, the J end lost 6 bases, and 21 bases lay between the germline ends. The CDR3 extends over 16 amino acids. CDR1 is SGDLS and CDR2 is YYNGEE in the germline V gene. DNA of the CDR3: TGTGCCAGCAGCGCCCATATTACATTCCAAAACCCTGAAGCTTTCTTT. The encoded protein is CASSAHITFQNPEAFF.

The sample holds a few counts of this clonotype. This chain connects TRBV27 to TRBJ2-1, with D possibly being TRBD1 (6 bases). The CDR3 runs 14 residues. The V gene's germline CDR1 is MNHEY and CDR2 SMNVEV (reference sequence). V was shortened by 3 bases and J by 4 bases, with 10 bases between the two germline ends. The CDR3 region has the DNA TGTGCCAGCAGTTTGGGGGCAGGGTACAATGAGCAGTTCTTC. Its protein is CASSLGAGYNEQFF.

V gene TRBV30 combines with J gene TRBJ2-3; D remains ambiguous. Looked up from germline, CDR1 is GTSNPN and CDR2 is SVGIG (reference sequence). Trimming left V 0 bases short and J 0 bases short, with 1 base between. The CDR3 has 12 residues. Written as DNA, the CDR3 is TGTGCCTGGAGTGTGAGCACAGATACGCAGTATTTT. Amino acids: CAWSVSTDTQYF.

V usage is TRBV27 and J usage is TRBJ1-6, with D unclear. CDR1 and CDR2 (germline): MNHEY, SMNVEV (reference sequence). The ends were cut back, 4 bases at V and 5 bases at J, with 15 bases in the middle. The CDR3 runs to 16 residues. The CDR3 DNA sequence: TGTGCCAGCAGTTCCTACTGGAGTGAAGATAATTCACCCCTCCACTTT. Translated: CASSSYWSEDNSPLHF.

The rearrangement joins TRBV7-8 to TRBJ2-1, with a possible D match to TRBD2 (5 bases). The V gene lost 5 bases and the J gene lost 0 bases, with 17 bases spanning the gap. Germline values: CDR1 SGHVS, CDR2 FQNEAQ. CDR3 length: 17 residues. In DNA, the CDR3 is TGTGCCAGCAGCCTCTATATCGGGGAAGACTCCTACAATGAGCAGTTCTTC. Its translation is CASSLYIGEDSYNEQFF.

This clonotype occurred a few times. The chain uses TRBV7-9 and TRBJ2-1; no clear D gene. V was trimmed by 3 bases and J by 9 bases, leaving 3 bases between them. CDR3 length equals 10 residues. CDR1 SEHNR and CDR2 FQNEAQ come from the germline V gene (reference sequence). The CDR3, as DNA: TGTGCCAGCAGCTTGGGTGAGCAGTTCTTC. This codes for CASSLGEQFF.

The V and J genes are TRBV30 and TRBJ2-6; D is unclear. The CDR3 is 14 amino acids. Trimming removed 0 bases at V and 0 bases at J, with 3 bases between. Germline-derived CDR1 and CDR2 are GTSNPN and SVGIG (reference sequence). The CDR3 region is CAWSVSSGANVLTF. The CDR3 nucleotides read TGTGCCTGGAGTGTTTCCTCTGGGGCCAACGTCCTGACTTTC.

The chain joins TRBV7-2 to TRBJ2-1; 12 bases map to TRBD2. V trimming: 5 bases; J trimming: 7 bases; junction bases outside the gene matches: 9. The CDR3 is made up of 16 amino acids. CDR1 and CDR2 from the germline V gene are SGHTA and FQGNSA. The CDR3 protein is CASSRFGLAGSNEQFF. CDR3 in DNA: TGTGCCAGCAGCCGATTCGGACTAGCGGGAAGTAATGAGCAGTTCTTC.

The gene calls are TRBV6-6 and TRBJ2-7, with 8 nucleotides matching TRBD1. J lost 6 bases, V lost 0 bases, and 7 bases had no gene match. This CDR3 region has 15 residues. Germline CDR1 and CDR2: MNHNY and SVGAGI (reference sequence). CDR3 sequence (DNA): TGTGCCAGCAGTTACTCTCAGGGGGCGCTTACCGAGCAGTACTTC. This translates into CASSYSQGALTEQYF.

The V gene is TRBV27, the J gene TRBJ2-1; 9 positions match TRBD1. Trimming removed 9 bases from V and 2 bases from J; junction bases left unmatched: 2. CDR3 length: 13 residues. CDR1 and CDR2 from the germline V gene are MNHEY and SMNVEV (reference sequence). The CDR3 DNA reads TGTGCCAGTAGACAGGGGGCCTACAATGAGCAGTTCTTC. Protein sequence: CASRQGAYNEQFF.